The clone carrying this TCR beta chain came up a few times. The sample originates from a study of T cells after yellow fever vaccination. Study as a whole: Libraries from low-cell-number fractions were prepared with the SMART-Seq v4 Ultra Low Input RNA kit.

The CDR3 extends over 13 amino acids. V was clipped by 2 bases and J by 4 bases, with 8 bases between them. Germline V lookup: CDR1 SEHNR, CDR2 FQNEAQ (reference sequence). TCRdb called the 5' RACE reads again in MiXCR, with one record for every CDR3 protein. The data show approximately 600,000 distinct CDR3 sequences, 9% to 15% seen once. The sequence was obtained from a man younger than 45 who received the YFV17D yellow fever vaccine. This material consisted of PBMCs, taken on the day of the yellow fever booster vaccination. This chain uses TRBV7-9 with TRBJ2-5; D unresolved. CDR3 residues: CASSLTWGETQYF. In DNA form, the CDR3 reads TGTGCCAGCAGCTTAACCTGGGGAGAGACCCAGTACTTC.